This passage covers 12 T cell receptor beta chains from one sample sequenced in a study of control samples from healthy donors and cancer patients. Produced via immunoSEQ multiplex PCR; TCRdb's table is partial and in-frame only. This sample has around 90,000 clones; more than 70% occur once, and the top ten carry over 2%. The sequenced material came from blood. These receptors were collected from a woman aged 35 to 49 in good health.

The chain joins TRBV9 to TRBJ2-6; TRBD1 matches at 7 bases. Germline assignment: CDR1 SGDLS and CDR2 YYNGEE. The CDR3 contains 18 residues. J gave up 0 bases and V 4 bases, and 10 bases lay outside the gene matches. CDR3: CASSRRTGVGSGANVLTF. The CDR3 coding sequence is TGTGCCAGCAGCAGACGAACAGGGGTTGGCTCTGGGGCCAACGTCCTGACTTTC. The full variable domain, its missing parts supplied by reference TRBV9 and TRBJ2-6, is DSGVTQTPKHLITATGQRVTLRCSPRSGDLSVYWYQQSLDQGLQFLIQYYNGEERAKGNILERFSAQQFPDLHSELNLSSLELGDSALYFCASSRRTGVGSGANVLTFGAGSRLTVL.

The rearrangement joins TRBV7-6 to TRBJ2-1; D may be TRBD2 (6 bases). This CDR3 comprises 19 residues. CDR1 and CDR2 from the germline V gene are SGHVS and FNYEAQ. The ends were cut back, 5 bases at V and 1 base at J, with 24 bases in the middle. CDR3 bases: TGTGCCAGCAGCCTCGAGCACCCGTCGCCCGGGGGATCCTACAATGAGCAGTTCTTC. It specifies CASSLEHPSPGGSYNEQFF.

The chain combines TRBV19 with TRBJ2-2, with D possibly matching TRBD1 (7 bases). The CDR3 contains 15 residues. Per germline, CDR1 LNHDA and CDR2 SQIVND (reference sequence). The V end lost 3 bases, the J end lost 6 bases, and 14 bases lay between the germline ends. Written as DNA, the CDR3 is TGTGCCAGTAGTATTTCGGAGGGGGCGGCCGGGGAGCTGTTTTTT. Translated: CASSISEGAAGELFF.

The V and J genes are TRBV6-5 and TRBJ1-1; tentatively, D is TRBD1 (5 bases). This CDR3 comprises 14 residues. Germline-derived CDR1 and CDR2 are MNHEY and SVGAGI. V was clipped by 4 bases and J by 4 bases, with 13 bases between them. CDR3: CASSFREGTTEAFF. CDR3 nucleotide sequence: TGTGCCAGCAGTTTTCGGGAGGGGACCACTGAAGCTTTCTTT.

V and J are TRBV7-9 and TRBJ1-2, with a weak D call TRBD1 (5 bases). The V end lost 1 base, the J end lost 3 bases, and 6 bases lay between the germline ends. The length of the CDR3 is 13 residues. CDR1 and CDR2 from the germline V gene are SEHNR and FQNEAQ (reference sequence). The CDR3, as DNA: TGTGCCAGCAGCTTAGGGGGGGACTATGGCTACACCTTC. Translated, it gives CASSLGGDYGYTF.

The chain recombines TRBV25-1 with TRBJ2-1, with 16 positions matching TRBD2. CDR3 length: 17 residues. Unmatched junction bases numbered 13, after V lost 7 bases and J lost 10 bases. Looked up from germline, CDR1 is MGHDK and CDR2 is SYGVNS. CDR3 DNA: TGTGCCAGCACCAACTCCGGGACTAGCGGGGGGGCAGTGGAGCAGTTCTTC. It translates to CASTNSGTSGGAVEQFF.

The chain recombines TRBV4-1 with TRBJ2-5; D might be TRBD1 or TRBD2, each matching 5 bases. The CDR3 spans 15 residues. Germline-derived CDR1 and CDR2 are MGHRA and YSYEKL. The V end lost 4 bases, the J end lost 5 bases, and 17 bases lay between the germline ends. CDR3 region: CASSPAGTLLETQYF. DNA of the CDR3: TGCGCCAGCAGCCCAGCCGGGACCTTACTGGAGACCCAGTACTTC.

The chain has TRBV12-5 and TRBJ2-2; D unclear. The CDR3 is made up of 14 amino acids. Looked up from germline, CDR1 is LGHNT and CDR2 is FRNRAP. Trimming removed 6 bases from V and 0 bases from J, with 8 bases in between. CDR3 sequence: CASGRQTNTGELFF. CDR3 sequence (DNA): TGTGCTAGTGGCCGGCAAACGAACACCGGGGAGCTGTTTTTT.

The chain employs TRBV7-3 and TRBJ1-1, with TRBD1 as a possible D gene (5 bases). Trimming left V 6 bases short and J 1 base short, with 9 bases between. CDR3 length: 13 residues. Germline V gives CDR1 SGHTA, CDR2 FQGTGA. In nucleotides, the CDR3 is TGTGCCAGCAGGCAACAGGAGAACACTGAAGCTTTCTTT. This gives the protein CASRQQENTEAFF.

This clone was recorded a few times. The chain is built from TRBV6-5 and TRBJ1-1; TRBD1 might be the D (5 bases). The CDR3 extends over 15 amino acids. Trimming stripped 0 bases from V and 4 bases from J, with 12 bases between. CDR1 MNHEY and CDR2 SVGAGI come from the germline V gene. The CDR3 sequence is CASSYSGGSSTEAFF. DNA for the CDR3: TGTGCCAGCAGTTACTCTGGGGGGAGTAGCACTGAAGCTTTCTTT.

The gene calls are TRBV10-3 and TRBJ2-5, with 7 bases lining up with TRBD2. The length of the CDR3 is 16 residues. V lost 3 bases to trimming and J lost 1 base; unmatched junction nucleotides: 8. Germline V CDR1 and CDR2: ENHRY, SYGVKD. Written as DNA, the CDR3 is TGTGCCATCAGTGACTCCCTCGGCGGGGGCCAAGAGACCCAGTACTTC. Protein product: CAISDSLGGGQETQYF.

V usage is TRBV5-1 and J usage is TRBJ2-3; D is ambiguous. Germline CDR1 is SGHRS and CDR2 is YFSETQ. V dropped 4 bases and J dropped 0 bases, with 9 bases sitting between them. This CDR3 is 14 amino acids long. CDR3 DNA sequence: TGCGCCAGCAGCCCAGGACGGAGCACAGATACGCAGTATTTT. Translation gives CASSPGRSTDTQYF. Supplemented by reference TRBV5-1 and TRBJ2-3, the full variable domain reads KAGVTQTPRYLIKTRGQQVTLSCSPISGHRSVSWYQQTPGQGLQFLFEYFSETQRNKGNFPGRFSGRQFSNSRSEMNVSTLELGDSALYLCASSPGRSTDTQYFGPGTRLTVL.